A single TCR beta chain is shown here with its context. These data originate in a study of brain metastases from non-small cell lung cancer. Here immunoSEQ multiplex PCR was the method, and the copy in TCRdb shows in-frame clones only, minus some. The sample has roughly 3,200 clones; 95% to 96% are singletons. Source material: tumor-adjacent normal tissue. The sequence came from a donor aged 40 or over with non-small cell lung cancer.

DNA for the CDR3: TGTGCCAGCAAGGAACTAGCGGGGGGGACCCAGTACTTC. Its protein is CASKELAGGTQYF. The chain carries TRBV6-5 and TRBJ2-5; 12 nucleotides agree with TRBD2. J lost 7 bases, V lost 7 bases, and 4 bases had no gene match. The germline CDR1 and CDR2 sequences are MNHEY and SVGAGI. The CDR3 is made up of 13 amino acids.